This T cell receptor beta chain is drawn from a study of T-cell reconstitution after alpha-beta-depleted transplantation in children. Notes on the study in general: Approximately two months post-transplant, alpha-beta T cells reportedly originated from several hundred expanded graft clones.

As concerns this clonotype: Its antigen is not identified.

A TCRbeta library incorporating unique molecular identifiers was prepared. One entry per CDR3 protein results from TCRdb running MiXCR on the PCR reads. Of around 490,000 distinct CDR3 sequences detected, about an eighth appear once; the ten largest clones hold 12% to 15%. The CDR3 covers 16 residues. Deletions cut 1 base from V and 2 bases from J, with 13 bases between. Per the germline V gene, CDR1 is SGHDT and CDR2 is YYEEEE. The sequences come from PBMCs, mostly from graft donor cells, collected 180 days after TCRalphabeta/CD19-depleted stem cell transplant. The sequence came from a female patient between 2 and 10 years old who had a stem cell transplant for aplastic anemia, so the T cells may come from the graft donor. This chain links TRBV5-6 with TRBJ1-5, with D perhaps TRBD1 (6 bases). CDR3 DNA: TGTGCCAGCAGCTTGCAGGGGCTGGGGGGCAATCAGCCCCAGCATTTT. Translating gives CASSLQGLGGNQPQHF.